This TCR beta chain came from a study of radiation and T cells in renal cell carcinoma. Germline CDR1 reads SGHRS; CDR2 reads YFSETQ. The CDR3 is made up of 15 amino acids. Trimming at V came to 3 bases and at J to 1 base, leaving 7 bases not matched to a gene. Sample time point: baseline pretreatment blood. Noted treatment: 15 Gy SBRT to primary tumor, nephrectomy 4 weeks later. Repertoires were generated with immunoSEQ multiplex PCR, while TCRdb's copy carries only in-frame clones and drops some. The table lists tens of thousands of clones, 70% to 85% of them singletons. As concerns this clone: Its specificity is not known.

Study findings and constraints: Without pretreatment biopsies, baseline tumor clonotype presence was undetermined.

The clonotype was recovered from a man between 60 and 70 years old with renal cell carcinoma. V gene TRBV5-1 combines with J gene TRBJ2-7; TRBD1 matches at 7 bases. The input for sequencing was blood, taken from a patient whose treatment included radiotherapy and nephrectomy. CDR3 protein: CASSSRQGVSYEQYF. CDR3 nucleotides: TGCGCCAGCAGCTCCCGACAGGGAGTATCCTACGAGCAGTACTTC.